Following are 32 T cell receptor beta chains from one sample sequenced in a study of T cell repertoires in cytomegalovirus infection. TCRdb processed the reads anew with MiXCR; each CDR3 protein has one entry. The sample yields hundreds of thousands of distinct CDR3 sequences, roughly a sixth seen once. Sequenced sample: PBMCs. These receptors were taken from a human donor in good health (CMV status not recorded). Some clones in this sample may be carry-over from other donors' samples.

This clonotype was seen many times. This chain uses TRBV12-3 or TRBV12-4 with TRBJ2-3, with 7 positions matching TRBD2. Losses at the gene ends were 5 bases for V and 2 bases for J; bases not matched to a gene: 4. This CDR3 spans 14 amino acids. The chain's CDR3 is CASSHGGSTDTQYF. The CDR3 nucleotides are TGTGCCAGCAGTCACGGGGGGTCCACAGATACGCAGTATTTT.

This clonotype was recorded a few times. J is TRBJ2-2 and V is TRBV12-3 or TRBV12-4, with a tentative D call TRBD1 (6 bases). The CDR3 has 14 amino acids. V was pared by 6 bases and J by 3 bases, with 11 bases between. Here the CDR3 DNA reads TGTGCCAGCAGAAACAGGGTCTACACCGGGGAGCTGTTTTTT. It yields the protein CASRNRVYTGELFF.

CDR3 amino acids: CASSPRTDEQYF. The CDR3 DNA is TGTGCCAGCAGCCCTCGGACTGACGAGCAGTACTTC. The chain is built from TRBV7-2 and TRBJ2-7, with D possibly TRBD2 on 5 matching bases. Germline V CDR1 and CDR2: SGHTA, FQGNSA. V was pared by 5 bases and J by 5 bases, with 10 bases between. This CDR3 is built from 12 residues.

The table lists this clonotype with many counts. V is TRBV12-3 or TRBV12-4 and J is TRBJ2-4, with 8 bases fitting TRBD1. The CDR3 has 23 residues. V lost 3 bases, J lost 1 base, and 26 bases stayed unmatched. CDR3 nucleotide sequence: TGTGCCAGCAGTTTCGGCCGCCGGGAACCGGGACAGGAGGGGGGATCGGCCAAAAACATTCAGTACTTC. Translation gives CASSFGRREPGQEGGSAKNIQYF.

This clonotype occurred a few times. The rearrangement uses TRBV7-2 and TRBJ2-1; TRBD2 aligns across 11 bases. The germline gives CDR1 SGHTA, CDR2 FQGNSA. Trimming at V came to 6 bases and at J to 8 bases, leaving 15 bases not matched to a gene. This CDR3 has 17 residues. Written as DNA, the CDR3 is TGTGCCAGCAGACGGAGTGTGACTAGCGGGGTTGACGATGAGCAGTTCTTC. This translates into CASRRSVTSGVDDEQFF. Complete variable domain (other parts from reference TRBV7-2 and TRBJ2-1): GAGVSQSPSNKVTEKGKDVELRCDPISGHTALYWYRQSLGQGLEFLIYFQGNSAPDKSGLPSDRFSAERTGGSVSTLTIQRTQQEDSAVYLCASRRSVTSGVDDEQFFGPGTRLTVL.

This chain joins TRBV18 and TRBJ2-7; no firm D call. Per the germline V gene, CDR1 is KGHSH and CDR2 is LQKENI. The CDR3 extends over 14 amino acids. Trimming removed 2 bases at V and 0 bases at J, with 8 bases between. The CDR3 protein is CASSPTQTSYEQYF. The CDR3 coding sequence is TGTGCCAGCTCACCAACACAGACCTCCTACGAGCAGTACTTC.

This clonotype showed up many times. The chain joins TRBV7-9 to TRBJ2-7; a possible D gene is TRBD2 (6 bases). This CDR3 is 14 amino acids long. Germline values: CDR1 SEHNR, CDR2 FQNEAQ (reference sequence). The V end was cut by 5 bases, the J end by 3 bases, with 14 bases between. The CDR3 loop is CASSAAGGSYEQYF. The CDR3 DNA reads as TGTGCCAGCAGCGCGGCCGGGGGAAGCTACGAGCAGTACTTC.

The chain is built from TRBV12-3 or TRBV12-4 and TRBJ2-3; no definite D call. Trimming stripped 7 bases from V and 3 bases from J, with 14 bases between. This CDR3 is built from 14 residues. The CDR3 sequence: CASTYPAVTDTQYF. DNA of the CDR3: TGTGCCAGCACCTATCCGGCGGTTACAGATACGCAGTATTTT.

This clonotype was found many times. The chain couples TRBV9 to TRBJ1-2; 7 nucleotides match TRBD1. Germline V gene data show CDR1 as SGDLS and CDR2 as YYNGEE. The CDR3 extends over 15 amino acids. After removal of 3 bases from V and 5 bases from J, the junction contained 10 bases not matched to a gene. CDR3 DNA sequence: TGTGCCAGCAGCGAAGCAGGGGGACCAAATTATGGCTACACCTTC. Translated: CASSEAGGPNYGYTF.

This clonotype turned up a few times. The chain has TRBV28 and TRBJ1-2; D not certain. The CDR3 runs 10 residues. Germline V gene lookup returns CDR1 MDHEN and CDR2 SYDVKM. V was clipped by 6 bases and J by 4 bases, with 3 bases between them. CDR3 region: CASRGYGYTF. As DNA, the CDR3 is TGTGCCAGCAGAGGCTATGGCTACACCTTC.

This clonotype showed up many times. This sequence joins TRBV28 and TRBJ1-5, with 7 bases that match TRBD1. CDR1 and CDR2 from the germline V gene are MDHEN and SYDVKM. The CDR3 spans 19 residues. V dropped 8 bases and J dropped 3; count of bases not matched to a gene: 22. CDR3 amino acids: CASLRGILGGGSANQPQHF. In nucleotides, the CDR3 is TGTGCCAGCCTCAGGGGGATACTAGGGGGCGGTTCGGCCAATCAGCCCCAGCATTTT.

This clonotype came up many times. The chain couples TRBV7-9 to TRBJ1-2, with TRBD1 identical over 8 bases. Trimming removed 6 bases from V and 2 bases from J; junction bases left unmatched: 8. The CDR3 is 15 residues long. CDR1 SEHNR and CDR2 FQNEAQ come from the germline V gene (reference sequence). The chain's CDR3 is CASREGPGGNYGYTF. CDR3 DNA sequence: TGTGCCAGCAGAGAAGGTCCAGGGGGCAACTATGGCTACACCTTC.

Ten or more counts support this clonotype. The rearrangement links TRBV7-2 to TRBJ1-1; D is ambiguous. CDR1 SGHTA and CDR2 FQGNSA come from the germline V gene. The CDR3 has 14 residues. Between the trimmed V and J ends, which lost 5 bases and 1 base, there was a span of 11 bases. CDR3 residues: CASSVTGRNTEAFF. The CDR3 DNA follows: TGTGCCAGCAGCGTTACCGGACGGAACACTGAAGCTTTCTTT.

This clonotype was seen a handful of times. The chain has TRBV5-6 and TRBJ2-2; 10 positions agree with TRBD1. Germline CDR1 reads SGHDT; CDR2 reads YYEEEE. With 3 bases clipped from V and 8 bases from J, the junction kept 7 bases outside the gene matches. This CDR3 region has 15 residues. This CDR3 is CASSSRDRGYGELFF. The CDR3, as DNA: TGTGCCAGCAGCTCCCGGGACAGGGGATATGGGGAGCTGTTTTTT.

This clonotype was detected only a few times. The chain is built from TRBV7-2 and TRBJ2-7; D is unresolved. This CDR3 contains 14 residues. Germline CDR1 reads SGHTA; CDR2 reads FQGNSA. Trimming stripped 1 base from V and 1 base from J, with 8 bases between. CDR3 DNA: TGTGCCAGCAGCTTAGTCCTGCAGTCCTACGAGCAGTACTTC. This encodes CASSLVLQSYEQYF.

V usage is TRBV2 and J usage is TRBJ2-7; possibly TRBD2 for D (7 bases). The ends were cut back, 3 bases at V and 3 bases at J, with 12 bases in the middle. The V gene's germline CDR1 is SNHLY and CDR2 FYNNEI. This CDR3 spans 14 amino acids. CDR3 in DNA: TGTGCCAGCAGTGAGCGCGGGGGCCTCTACGAGCAGTACTTC. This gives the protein CASSERGGLYEQYF.

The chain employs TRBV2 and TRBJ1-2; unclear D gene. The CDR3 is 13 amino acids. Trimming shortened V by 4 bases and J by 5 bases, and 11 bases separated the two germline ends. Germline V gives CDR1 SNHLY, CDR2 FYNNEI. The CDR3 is CASSVSRDYGYTF. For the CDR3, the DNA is TGTGCCAGCAGTGTGTCCCGCGATTATGGCTACACCTTC.

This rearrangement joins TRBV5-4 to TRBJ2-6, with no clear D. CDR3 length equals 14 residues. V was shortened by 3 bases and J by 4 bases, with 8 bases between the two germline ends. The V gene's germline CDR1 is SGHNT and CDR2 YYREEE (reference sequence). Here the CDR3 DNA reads TGTGCCAGCAGCTCGACCTTAGGGGCCAACGTCCTGACTTTC. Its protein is CASSSTLGANVLTF.

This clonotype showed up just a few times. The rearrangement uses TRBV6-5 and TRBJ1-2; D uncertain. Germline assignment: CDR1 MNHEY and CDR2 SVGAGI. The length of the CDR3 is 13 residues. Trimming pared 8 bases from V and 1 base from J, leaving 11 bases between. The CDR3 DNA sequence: TGTGCCAGCCGACGGTCTCGTAACTATGGCTACACCTTC. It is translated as CASRRSRNYGYTF.

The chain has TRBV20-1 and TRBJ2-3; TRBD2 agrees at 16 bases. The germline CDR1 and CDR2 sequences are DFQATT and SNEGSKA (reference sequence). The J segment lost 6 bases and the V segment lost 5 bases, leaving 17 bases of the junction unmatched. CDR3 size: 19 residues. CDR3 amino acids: CSAYTPGLAGGQGMDTQYF. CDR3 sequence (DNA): TGCAGTGCTTATACTCCGGGACTAGCGGGGGGGCAGGGGATGGATACGCAGTATTTT.

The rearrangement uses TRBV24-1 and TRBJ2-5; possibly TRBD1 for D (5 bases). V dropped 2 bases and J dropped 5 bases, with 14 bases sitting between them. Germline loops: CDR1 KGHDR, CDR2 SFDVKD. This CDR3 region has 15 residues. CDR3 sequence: CATSDSGHLSETQYF. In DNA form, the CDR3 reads TGTGCCACCAGTGATTCCGGACATCTGTCTGAGACCCAGTACTTC.

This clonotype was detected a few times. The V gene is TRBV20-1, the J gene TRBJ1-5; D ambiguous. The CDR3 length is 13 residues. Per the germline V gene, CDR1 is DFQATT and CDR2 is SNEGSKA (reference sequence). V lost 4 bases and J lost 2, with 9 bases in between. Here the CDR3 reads CSATSGGNQPQHF. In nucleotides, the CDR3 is TGCAGTGCTACCTCAGGTGGCAATCAGCCCCAGCATTTT.

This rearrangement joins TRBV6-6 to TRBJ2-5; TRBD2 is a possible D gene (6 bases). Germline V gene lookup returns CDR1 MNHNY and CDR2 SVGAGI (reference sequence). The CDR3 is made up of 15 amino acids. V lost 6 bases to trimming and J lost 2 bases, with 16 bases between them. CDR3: CASSANGGGQETQYF. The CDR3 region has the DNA TGTGCCAGCAGCGCAAATGGGGGAGGACAAGAGACCCAGTACTTC.

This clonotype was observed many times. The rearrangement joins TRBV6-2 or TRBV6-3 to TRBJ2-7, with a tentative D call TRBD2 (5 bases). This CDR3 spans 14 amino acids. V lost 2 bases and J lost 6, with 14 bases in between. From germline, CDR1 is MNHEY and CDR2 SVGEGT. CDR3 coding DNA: TGTGCCAGCAGTTACGACCCGGGAAGCAGCGAGCAGTACTTC. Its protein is CASSYDPGSSEQYF.

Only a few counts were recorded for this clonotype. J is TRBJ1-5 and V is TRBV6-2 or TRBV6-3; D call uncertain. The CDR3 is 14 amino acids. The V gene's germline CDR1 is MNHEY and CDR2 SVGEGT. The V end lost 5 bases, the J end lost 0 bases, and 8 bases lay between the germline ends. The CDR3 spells CASSQANSNQPQHF. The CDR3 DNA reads TGTGCCAGCAGTCAGGCAAATAGCAATCAGCCCCAGCATTTT.

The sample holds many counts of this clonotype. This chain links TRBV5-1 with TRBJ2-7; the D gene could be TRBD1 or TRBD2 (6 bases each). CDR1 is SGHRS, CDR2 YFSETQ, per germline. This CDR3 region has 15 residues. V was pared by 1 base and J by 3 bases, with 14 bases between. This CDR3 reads CASSLNPQGGYEQYF. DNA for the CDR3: TGCGCCAGCAGCTTGAATCCACAGGGAGGCTACGAGCAGTACTTC.

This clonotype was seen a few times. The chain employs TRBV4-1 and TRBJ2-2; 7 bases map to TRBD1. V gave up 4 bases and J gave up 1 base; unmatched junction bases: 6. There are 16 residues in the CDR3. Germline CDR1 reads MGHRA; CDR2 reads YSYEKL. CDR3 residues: CASSLGTEVNTGELFF. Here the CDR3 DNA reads TGCGCCAGCAGCCTTGGGACAGAAGTGAACACCGGGGAGCTGTTTTTT.

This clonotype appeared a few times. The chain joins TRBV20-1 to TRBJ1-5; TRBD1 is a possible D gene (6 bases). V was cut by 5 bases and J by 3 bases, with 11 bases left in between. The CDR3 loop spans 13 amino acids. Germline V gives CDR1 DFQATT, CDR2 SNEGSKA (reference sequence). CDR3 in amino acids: CSAEGVTNQPQHF. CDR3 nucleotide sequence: TGCAGTGCTGAGGGGGTAACCAATCAGCCCCAGCATTTT.

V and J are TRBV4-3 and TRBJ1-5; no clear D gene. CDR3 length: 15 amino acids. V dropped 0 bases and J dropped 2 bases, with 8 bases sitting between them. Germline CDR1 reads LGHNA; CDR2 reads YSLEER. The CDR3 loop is CASSQEFAGNQPQHF. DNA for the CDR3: TGCGCCAGCAGCCAAGAGTTTGCAGGCAATCAGCCCCAGCATTTT.

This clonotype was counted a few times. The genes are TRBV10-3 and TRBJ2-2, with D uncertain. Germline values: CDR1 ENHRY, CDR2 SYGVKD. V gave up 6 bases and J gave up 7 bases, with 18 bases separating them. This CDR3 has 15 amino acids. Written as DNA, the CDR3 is TGTGCCATCAGAGACTTTTATGGAACTAACGGGGAGCTGTTTTTT. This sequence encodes CAIRDFYGTNGELFF.

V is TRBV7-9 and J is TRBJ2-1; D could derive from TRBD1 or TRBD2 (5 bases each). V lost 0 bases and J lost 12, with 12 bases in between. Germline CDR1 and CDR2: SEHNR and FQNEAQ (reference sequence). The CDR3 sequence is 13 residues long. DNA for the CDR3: TGTGCCAGCAGCTTAGCGCTGGGGGTCGGGCAGTTCTTC. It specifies CASSLALGVGQFF.

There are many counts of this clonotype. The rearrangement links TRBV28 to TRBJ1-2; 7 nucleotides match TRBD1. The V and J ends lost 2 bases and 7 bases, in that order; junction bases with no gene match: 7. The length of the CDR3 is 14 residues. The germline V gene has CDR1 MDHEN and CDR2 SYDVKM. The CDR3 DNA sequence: TGTGCCAGCAGTTTACCGACGACAGGGCGTGGCTACACCTTC. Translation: CASSLPTTGRGYTF.